The 23 T cell receptor beta chains given below trace back to one sample, sequenced in a study of monozygotic twins with inflammatory bowel disease. TCRdb re-called the 5' RACE reads; one entry per CDR3 protein, DNA not given. This sample's table has a few hundred thousand distinct CDR3 sequences. The sequenced sample consisted of blood. These receptors were collected from a human donor with ulcerative colitis or Crohn's disease, or a healthy co-twin of an affected twin (not recorded which).

This chain links TRBV4-1 with TRBJ2-7; the D call from TCRdb, TRBD1, cannot be confirmed without DNA. From germline, CDR1 is MGHRA and CDR2 YSYEKL. This CDR3 has 14 amino acids. The CDR3 spells CASSQGGAGYEQYF.

V is TRBV12-3 or TRBV12-4 and J is TRBJ2-2; TCRdb reports TRBD2, a call that lacks DNA to check it against. This CDR3 is built from 16 residues. Here the CDR3 reads CASNPWSSGGSGELFF.

V gene TRBV20-1 combines with J gene TRBJ2-1; TCRdb names TRBD2, which stays unverified in the absence of DNA. In germline, CDR1 is DFQATT, CDR2 SNEGSKA (reference sequence). This CDR3 comprises 12 residues. CDR3 protein: CSARVAFGEQFF.

The chain has TRBV6-1 and TRBJ2-2; TCRdb calls TRBD2, which cannot be checked without DNA. This CDR3 contains 16 residues. Germline V lookup: CDR1 MNHNS, CDR2 SASEGT. This CDR3 is CASSLAGNANTGELFF.

The chain carries TRBV5-1 and TRBJ2-3; TCRdb reports TRBD2, a call that lacks DNA to check it against. Germline V gene sequence: CDR1 SGHRS, CDR2 YFSETQ. The CDR3 runs 16 residues. The CDR3 sequence is CASSLPTSGGADTQYF.

J is TRBJ1-1 and V is TRBV20-1; TCRdb's assignment of TRBD1 cannot be checked, as there is no DNA. The CDR3 loop spans 15 amino acids. Germline loops: CDR1 DFQATT, CDR2 SNEGSKA (reference sequence). The CDR3 is CSARARTGTNTEAFF.

The chain employs TRBV7-9 and TRBJ1-1; TCRdb's assignment of TRBD1 cannot be checked, as there is no DNA. Germline CDR1 is SEHNR and CDR2 is FQNEAQ (reference sequence). The CDR3 runs to 14 residues. Here the CDR3 reads CASSPGQRNTEAFF.

V and J are TRBV19 and TRBJ2-1; absent DNA, TCRdb's TRBD1 call cannot be checked. Germline lookup yields CDR1 LNHDA and CDR2 SQIVND (reference sequence). CDR3 size: 15 residues. This CDR3 reads CASSIGGQRRNEQFF.

The rearrangement joins TRBV20-1 to TRBJ2-1; TCRdb names TRBD1, which stays unverified in the absence of DNA. The CDR3 is 11 residues long. Germline V lookup: CDR1 DFQATT, CDR2 SNEGSKA (reference sequence). CDR3 protein: CSASPVPEQFF.

The chain joins TRBV3-1 to TRBJ1-4; as DNA is missing, the TRBD1 call by TCRdb cannot be tested. The CDR3 consists of 15 residues. Per germline, CDR1 LGHDT and CDR2 YNNKEL (reference sequence). The CDR3 protein is CASSHGGTGHEKLFF.

The chain is built from TRBV7-9 and TRBJ1-1; TCRdb indicates TRBD1, and absent DNA this call remains unverified. The CDR3 spans 15 residues. The germline gives CDR1 SEHNR, CDR2 FQNEAQ (reference sequence). The chain's CDR3 is CASSLYGGATAEAFF. Looking up the rest from reference TRBV7-9 and TRBJ1-1 gives the full variable domain: DTGVSQNPRHKITKRGQNVTFRCDPISEHNRLYWYRQTLGQGPEFLTYFQNEAQLEKSRLLSDRFSAERPKGSFSTLEIQRTEQGDSAMYLCASSLYGGATAEAFFGQGTRLTVV.

The V call is TRBV7-9, the J call TRBJ1-5. The germline V gene encodes CDR1 SEHNR and CDR2 FQNEAQ (reference sequence). The CDR3 is 13 residues long. The CDR3 protein is CASSLGGGMIQHF.

V and J are TRBV19 and TRBJ1-6. Germline V CDR1 and CDR2: LNHDA, SQIVND (reference sequence). The CDR3 covers 15 residues. The CDR3 loop is CASSILGGLNSPLHF. The full variable domain, its missing parts supplied by reference TRBV19 and TRBJ1-6, is DGGITQSPKYLFRKEGQNVTLSCEQNLNHDAMYWYRQDPGQGLRLIYYSQIVNDFQKGDIAEGYSVSREKKESFPLTVTSAQKNPTAFYLCASSILGGLNSPLHFGNGTRLTVT.

The CDR3 here is CSAQYLVQGREQYF. The chain links TRBV20-1 to TRBJ2-7; the D call from TCRdb, TRBD1, cannot be confirmed without DNA. Germline CDR1 reads DFQATT; CDR2 reads SNEGSKA (reference sequence). There are 14 residues in the CDR3.

The rearrangement joins TRBV12-3 or TRBV12-4 to TRBJ1-1. CDR3 length: 12 amino acids. CDR3 amino acids: CASSLPYLEAFF.

J is TRBJ2-3 and V is TRBV6-5; lacking DNA, the TRBD1 call made by TCRdb goes unchecked. CDR1 is MNHEY and CDR2 is SVGAGI in the germline V gene. The CDR3 length is 19 residues. The CDR3 region is CASSYSMKGGTTSTDTQYF.

The chain combines TRBV4-2 with TRBJ2-4. This CDR3 has 13 residues. From germline, CDR1 is LGHNA and CDR2 YNFKEQ. The CDR3 protein is CASSQSILNIQYF.

The rearrangement links TRBV9 to TRBJ1-1. CDR3 length: 13 residues. Germline CDR1 is SGDLS and CDR2 is YYNGEE. CDR3 protein: CASSQWVNTEAFF.

The genes are TRBV27 and TRBJ2-6. The V gene's germline CDR1 is MNHEY and CDR2 SMNVEV (reference sequence). The length of the CDR3 is 18 residues. The CDR3 protein is CASSSYGVSGSGANVLTF.

The rearrangement links TRBV11-2 to TRBJ2-7; the D call of TRBD1 rests on TCRdb alone, since no DNA is present to check it. Per germline, CDR1 SGHAT and CDR2 FQNNGV. The CDR3 is made up of 16 amino acids. Here the CDR3 reads CASSLVSGGGSYEQYF.

The chain carries TRBV19 and TRBJ1-2. The CDR3 runs 15 residues. Per germline, CDR1 LNHDA and CDR2 SQIVND (reference sequence). The CDR3 loop reads CASSIREAANYGYTF.

The chain is built from TRBV11-2 and TRBJ1-6; TCRdb proposes TRBD1, but this gene call is untestable without DNA. Germline V CDR1 and CDR2: SGHAT, FQNNGV. The CDR3 is made up of 14 amino acids. CDR3 sequence: CASSKDSPIPPLHF.

The chain couples TRBV5-1 to TRBJ2-3. This CDR3 comprises 14 residues. Germline CDR1 is SGHRS and CDR2 is YFSETQ. This chain's CDR3 is CASSLASAADTQYF.